This record concerns one T cell receptor (beta chain) sequence. Antigen: not known. Collection occurred without any documented infections or immune events in donors. This entry comes from a study of identifying expanded T cells in peripheral blood. Study outcomes and limitations: Clone count variance between approximately two-week samples rose with total template count. Differentially abundant clones: around 1.2 between replicates, around 17 at 2 to 3 weeks, less than 20 at four.

The CDR3 runs 15 residues. The V gene's germline CDR1 is ENHRY and CDR2 SYGVKD. V shed 3 bases, J shed 2 bases, and the junction held 6 bases outside the gene matches. Here immunoSEQ multiplex PCR was the method, and the copy in TCRdb shows in-frame clones only, minus some. The repertoire holds approximately 80,000 clones, with approximately 84% as singletons. The chain recombines TRBV10-3 with TRBJ1-1; 7 bases match TRBD1. Material: blood. This receptor was taken from a person between 18 and 75 years old in good health. The CDR3 nucleotides are TGTGCCATCAGTGAAGACAGGGTGAGTAACACTGAAGCTTTCTTT. Translating it yields CAISEDRVSNTEAFF.